The 9 T cell receptor beta chains listed next were all sequenced from one sample in a study of Ad26.COV2.S vaccination and SARS-CoV-2 variants (dated by TCRdb to the early 2020s). The library was built by means of the immunoSEQ multiplex PCR assay. This immuneACCESS table, as held by TCRdb, lists in-frame sequences with V and J called but not all clones. Of the missing ones, under half trace to an unresolved V gene in checked studies; the others have no known cause. The sample contains under 250,000 clones, roughly 85% of them found a single time. The top ten clonotypes cover 2.9% of the sample. Explained via the paper, the treatment or condition label denotes: roughly 19 received Ad26.COV2.S at low or high dose, single or two shots; 5 received placebo; per-sample allocation not given. Repertoires of vaccine and placebo recipients were sequenced from samples collected on day 63 after the first injection.

The specimen was peripheral blood, collected in a trial of Ad26.COV2.S vaccine versus placebo. The origin of the receptors is a person between 18 and 59 years old who received the Ad26.COV2.S COVID-19 vaccine or a placebo.

For the CDR3, the DNA is TGTGCCAGCAGTCCGCGCGACACAGATACGCAGTATTTT. Residues: CASSPRDTDTQYF. The chain links TRBV6-5 to TRBJ2-3; the D is unclear. Germline lookup yields CDR1 MNHEY and CDR2 SVGAGI. The CDR3 consists of 13 residues. Trimming left V 5 bases short and J 2 bases short, with 8 bases between.

The CDR3 here is CASSLRQGISPLHF. DNA of the CDR3: TGTGCCAGCAGCTTACGACAGGGGATATCACCCCTCCACTTT. The chain has TRBV7-9 and TRBJ1-6, with 8 bases lining up with TRBD1. J lost 10 bases, V lost 2 bases, and 4 bases had no gene match. The CDR3 extends over 14 amino acids. The germline gives CDR1 SEHNR, CDR2 FQNEAQ (reference sequence).

The CDR3 DNA reads TGTGCCAGCAGTTACTCCCCCCGGCCCCAGCATTTT. This gives the protein CASSYSPRPQHF. The chain uses TRBV6-2 or TRBV6-3 and TRBJ1-5; D not certain. Germline CDR1 and CDR2: MNHEY and SVGEGT. V was shortened by 0 bases and J by 9 bases, with 6 bases between the two germline ends. The CDR3 has 12 residues.

The V gene is TRBV6-6, the J gene TRBJ2-2; 9 nucleotides line up with TRBD1. CDR1 is MNHNY and CDR2 is SVGAGI in the germline V gene (reference sequence). This CDR3 has 17 residues. The trim removed 5 bases at V and 1 base at J, leaving 8 bases unmatched. The CDR3 region has the DNA TGTGCCAGCAGTCCCCCGAGGACAGGGGAGAACACCGGGGAGCTGTTTTTT. This codes for CASSPPRTGENTGELFF.

The rearrangement uses TRBV7-2 and TRBJ2-5; no clear D. V was trimmed by 2 bases and J by 4 bases, leaving 8 bases between them. CDR3 length equals 13 residues. From germline, CDR1 is SGHTA and CDR2 FQGNSA. The CDR3 protein is CASSLTSLETQYF. For the CDR3, the DNA is TGTGCCAGCAGCTTAACGTCCCTAGAGACCCAGTACTTC.

The chain links TRBV7-2 to TRBJ1-6, with 7 bases fitting TRBD1. The J segment lost 4 bases and the V segment lost 3 bases, leaving 6 bases of the junction unmatched. The CDR3 sequence is 16 residues long. Germline loops: CDR1 SGHTA, CDR2 FQGNSA. CDR3: CASSFSGTVYNSPLHF. Here the CDR3 DNA reads TGTGCCAGCAGCTTCTCCGGGACAGTGTATAATTCACCCCTCCACTTT.

The CDR3 DNA follows: TGTGCCAGCCGATCCGGGACAGTCACAGATACGCAGTATTTT. Protein product: CASRSGTVTDTQYF. The chain employs TRBV2 and TRBJ2-3; 7 bases align to TRBD1. The CDR3 spans 14 residues. V was clipped by 8 bases and J by 2 bases; unmatched bases: 7. Germline V gives CDR1 SNHLY, CDR2 FYNNEI.

This chain links TRBV3-1 (or the pseudogene TRBV3-2) with TRBJ2-1, with D unresolved. The germline gives CDR1 LGHDT, CDR2 YNNKEL (reference sequence). This CDR3 has 13 amino acids. Trimming pared 4 bases from V and 4 bases from J, leaving 8 bases between. CDR3 region: CASSRNGYNEQFF. Here the CDR3 DNA reads TGTGCCAGCAGCCGGAATGGTTACAATGAGCAGTTCTTC.

The chain recombines TRBV19 with TRBJ2-1; tentatively, D is TRBD1 (7 bases). Per germline, CDR1 LNHDA and CDR2 SQIVND (reference sequence). The CDR3 totals 15 residues. V dropped 3 bases and J dropped 6 bases, with 15 bases sitting between them. The CDR3 DNA reads as TGTGCCAGTAGTATTCAGGGGGGATGGGGCAATGAGCAGTTCTTC. Translated, it gives CASSIQGGWGNEQFF. The full variable domain, completed using reference TRBV19 and TRBJ2-1, is DGGITQSPKYLFRKEGQNVTLSCEQNLNHDAMYWYRQDPGQGLRLIYYSQIVNDFQKGDIAEGYSVSREKKESFPLTVTSAQKNPTAFYLCASSIQGGWGNEQFFGPGTRLTVL.